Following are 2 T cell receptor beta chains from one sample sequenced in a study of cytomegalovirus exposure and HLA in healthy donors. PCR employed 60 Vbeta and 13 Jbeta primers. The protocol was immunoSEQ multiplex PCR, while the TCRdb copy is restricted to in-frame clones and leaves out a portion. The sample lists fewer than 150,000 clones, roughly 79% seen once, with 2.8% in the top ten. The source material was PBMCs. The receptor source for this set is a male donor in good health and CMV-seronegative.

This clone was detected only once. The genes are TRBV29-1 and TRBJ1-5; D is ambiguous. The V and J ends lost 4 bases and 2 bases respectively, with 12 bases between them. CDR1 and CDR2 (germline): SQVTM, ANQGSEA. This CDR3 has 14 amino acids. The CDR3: CSVGFGSGNQPQHF. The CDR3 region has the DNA TGCAGCGTTGGGTTTGGGAGCGGCAATCAGCCCCAGCATTTT. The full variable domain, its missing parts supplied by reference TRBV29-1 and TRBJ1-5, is SAVISQKPSRDICQRGTSLTIQCQVDSQVTMMFWYRQQPGQSLTLIATANQGSEATYESGFVIDKFPISRPNLTFSTLTVSNMSPEDSSIYLCSVGFGSGNQPQHFGDGTRLSIL.

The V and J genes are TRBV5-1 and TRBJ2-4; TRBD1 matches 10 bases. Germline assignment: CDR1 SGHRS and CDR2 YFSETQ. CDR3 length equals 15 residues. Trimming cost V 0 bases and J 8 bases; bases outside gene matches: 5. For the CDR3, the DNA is TGCGCCAGCAGCTTGGGGACAGGGGGATTGTACATTCAGTACTTC. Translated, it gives CASSLGTGGLYIQYF.